Shown below are 7 T cell receptor beta chains from a single sample sequenced in a study of T cell changes during pregnancy in multiple sclerosis. TCRdb's table, derived via immunoSEQ multiplex PCR, lists solely in-frame clones and lacks some. This table holds 20,000 to 25,000 clones, less than 90% found once. The specimen comprised CD4+ T cells from peripheral blood mononuclear cells, sampled in the first trimester of pregnancy. All receptors come from a female donor in good health, enrolled as a control in a pregnancy study.

The chain couples TRBV15 to TRBJ1-1; no firm D call. The V end was cut by 0 bases, the J end by 1 base, with 9 bases between. CDR3 length equals 15 residues. Germline lookup yields CDR1 LNHNV and CDR2 YYDKDF (reference sequence). The CDR3: CATSRDWAGNTEAFF. The CDR3 nucleotides read TGTGCCACCAGCAGAGATTGGGCGGGGAACACTGAAGCTTTCTTT.

This chain links TRBV7-6 with TRBJ1-5; D not resolved. The V gene's germline CDR1 is SGHVS and CDR2 FNYEAQ. V was pared by 2 bases and J by 6 bases, with 11 bases between. This CDR3 is built from 14 residues. CDR3 sequence: CASSLTPGVQPQHF. The CDR3 coding sequence is TGTGCCAGCAGCTTAACTCCCGGGGTTCAGCCCCAGCATTTT.

The V gene is TRBV7-2, the J gene TRBJ1-4, with 7 positions matching TRBD1. This CDR3 is 15 amino acids long. The V segment lost 4 bases and the J segment 10 bases; nucleotides outside the gene matches: 12. Germline CDR1 and CDR2: SGHTA and FQGNSA. CDR3 in DNA: TGTGCCAGCAGCTATGAGGGACAGACAAGCGGAAAACTGTTTTTT. This translates into CASSYEGQTSGKLFF. The whole variable domain, remainder taken from reference TRBV7-2 and TRBJ1-4, is GAGVSQSPSNKVTEKGKDVELRCDPISGHTALYWYRQSLGQGLEFLIYFQGNSAPDKSGLPSDRFSAERTGGSVSTLTIQRTQQEDSAVYLCASSYEGQTSGKLFFGSGTQLSVL.

The chain recombines TRBV6-1 with TRBJ2-6; 12 nucleotides line up with TRBD1. Looked up from germline, CDR1 is MNHNS and CDR2 is SASEGT. J lost 1 base, V lost 4 bases, and 8 bases had no gene match. The CDR3 length is 19 residues. For the CDR3, the DNA is TGTGCCAGCAGTGGGCTGGTGGGACAGGGGGCGTCTGGGGCCAACGTCCTGACTTTC. This gives the protein CASSGLVGQGASGANVLTF.

V is TRBV5-4 and J is TRBJ1-1; D perhaps matches TRBD1 (6 bases). Trimming shortened V by 6 bases and J by 3 bases, and 9 bases separated the two germline ends. Per the germline V gene, CDR1 is SGHNT and CDR2 is YYREEE (reference sequence). The CDR3 covers 12 residues. The CDR3 DNA reads as TGTGCCAGCAACAGGGCGGACACTGAAGCTTTCTTT. The encoded protein is CASNRADTEAFF. Full variable domain (outside the CDR3, taken from reference TRBV5-4 and TRBJ1-1): ETGVTQSPTHLIKTRGQQVTLRCSSQSGHNTVSWYQQALGQGPQFIFQYYREEENGRGNFPPRFSGLQFPNYSSELNVNALELDDSALYLCASNRADTEAFFGQGTRLTVV.

In this sample, this clone turned up a few times. The rearrangement links TRBV27 to TRBJ2-7; a weak D match, TRBD1 (5 bases). This CDR3 comprises 12 residues. V lost 1 base and J 6 bases, leaving 7 bases between the germline ends. CDR1 is MNHEY, CDR2 SMNVEV, per germline (reference sequence). The CDR3 loop is CASSLWGGEQYF. Written as DNA, the CDR3 is TGTGCCAGCAGTTTATGGGGCGGCGAGCAGTACTTC.

This clone was seen once. The rearrangement links TRBV9 to TRBJ2-7, with TRBD2 as a possible D gene (6 bases). The germline V and J ends were trimmed by 0 bases and 0 bases, with 10 bases remaining between them. The CDR3 is 15 amino acids. Germline V gene sequence: CDR1 SGDLS, CDR2 YYNGEE. CDR3 amino acids: CASSVGLGSSYEQYF. Written as DNA, the CDR3 is TGTGCCAGCAGCGTAGGACTAGGCAGCTCCTACGAGCAGTACTTC.